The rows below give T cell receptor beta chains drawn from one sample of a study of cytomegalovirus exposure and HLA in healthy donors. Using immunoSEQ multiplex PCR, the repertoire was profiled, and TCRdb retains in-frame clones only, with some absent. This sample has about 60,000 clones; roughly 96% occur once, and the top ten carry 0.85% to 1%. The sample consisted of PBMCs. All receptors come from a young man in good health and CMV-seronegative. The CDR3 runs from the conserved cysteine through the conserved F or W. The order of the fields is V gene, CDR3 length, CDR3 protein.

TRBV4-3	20	CASSHRPGLATFTSTDTQYF
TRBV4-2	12	CASSQDSGELFF
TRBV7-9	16	CASSSGTRGGNQPQHF
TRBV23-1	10	CASTSTEQYF
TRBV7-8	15	CASSLALRGNQPQHF
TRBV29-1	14	CSVRDRSSNTEAFF
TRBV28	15	CASSTAGQGDEKLFF
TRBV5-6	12	CASSLPEGTQYF
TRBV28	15	CASSAPGTGHYEQYF
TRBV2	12	CASKREAYEQYF
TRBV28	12	CASGGMNTEAFF
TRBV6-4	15	CASSDSGGAYNEQFF
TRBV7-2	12	CASSQRTSEAFF
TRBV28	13	CASSSGHSYEQYF
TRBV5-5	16	CASIPAGSQSTDTQYF
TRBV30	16	CAWSSPGTGRGQPQHF
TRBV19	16	CASSIISTGDTGELFF
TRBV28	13	CASTGTGYREQYF
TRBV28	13	CASSSRTGNGYTF
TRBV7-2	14	CASSPGTVYQPQHF
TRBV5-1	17	CASSQRGGLLAKNIQYF
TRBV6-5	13	CASSRGHSYEQYF
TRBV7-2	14	CASSFAGTGSEQYF
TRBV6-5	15	CASSPDRARTDTQYF
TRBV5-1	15	CASSAGQGVHYEQYF
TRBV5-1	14	CASSLGVGGNEQFF
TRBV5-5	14	CASSSTGVVDEQYF
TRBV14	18	CASSLRGPGQGFHYGYTF
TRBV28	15	CASRPGLAGAYEQYF
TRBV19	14	CAIGTIYSNQPQHF
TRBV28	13	CASSLLRGSTQYF
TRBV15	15	CATSRPPVGSQPQHF
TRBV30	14	CAWGIGTELYGYTF
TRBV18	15	CASSPTSGHQETQYF
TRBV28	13	CASSPSESREQFF
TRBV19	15	CASSPSPGGSDEQYF
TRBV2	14	CASRMGLAIYEQYF
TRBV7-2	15	CASSLVPSGTYEQYF
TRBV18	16	CASSPGLAGGPYEQYF
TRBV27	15	CASSLRGLAEYEQYF
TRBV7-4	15	CASSSGQGLLGGYTF